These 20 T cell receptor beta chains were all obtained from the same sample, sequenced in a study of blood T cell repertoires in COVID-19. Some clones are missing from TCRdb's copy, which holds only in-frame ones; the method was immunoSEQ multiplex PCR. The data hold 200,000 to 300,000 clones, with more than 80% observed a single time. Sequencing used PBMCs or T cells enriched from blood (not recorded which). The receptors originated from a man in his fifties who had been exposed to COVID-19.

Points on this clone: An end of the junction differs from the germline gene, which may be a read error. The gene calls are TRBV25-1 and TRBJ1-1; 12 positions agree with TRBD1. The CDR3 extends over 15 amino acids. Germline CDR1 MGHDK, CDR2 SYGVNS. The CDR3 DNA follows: TGTGCCAGCAGTGGCCCGGGACAGGGGGCGGTGCGGTGGGGCTTT. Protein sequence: CASSGPGQGAVRWGF.

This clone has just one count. The CDR3 region has the DNA TGTGCCAGTAGTTGGGGACAGGTTGGCACCGGGGAGCTGTTTTTT. Its protein is CASSWGQVGTGELFF. V gene TRBV19 combines with J gene TRBJ2-2; 8 nucleotides line up with TRBD1. J lost 4 bases, V lost 5 bases, and 6 bases had no gene match. The length of the CDR3 is 15 residues. Germline assignment: CDR1 LNHDA and CDR2 SQIVND (reference sequence).

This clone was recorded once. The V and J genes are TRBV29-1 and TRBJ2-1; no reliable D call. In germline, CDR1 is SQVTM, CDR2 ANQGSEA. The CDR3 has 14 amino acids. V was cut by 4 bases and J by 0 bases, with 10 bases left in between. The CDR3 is CSVGARNSYNEQFF. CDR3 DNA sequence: TGCAGCGTTGGTGCCAGGAACTCCTACAATGAGCAGTTCTTC.

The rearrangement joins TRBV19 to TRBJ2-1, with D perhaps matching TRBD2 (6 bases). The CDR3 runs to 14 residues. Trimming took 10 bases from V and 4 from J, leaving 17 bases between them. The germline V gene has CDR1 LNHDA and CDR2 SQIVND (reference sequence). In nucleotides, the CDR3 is TGTGCCACTGAGGGGCGGGACCTATACAATGAGCAGTTCTTC. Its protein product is CATEGRDLYNEQFF.

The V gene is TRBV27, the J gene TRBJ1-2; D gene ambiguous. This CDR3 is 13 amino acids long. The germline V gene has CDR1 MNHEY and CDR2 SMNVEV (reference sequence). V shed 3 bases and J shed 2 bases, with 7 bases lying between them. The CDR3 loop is CASSFTGNYGYTF. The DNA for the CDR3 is TGTGCCAGCAGTTTCACGGGGAACTATGGCTACACCTTC.

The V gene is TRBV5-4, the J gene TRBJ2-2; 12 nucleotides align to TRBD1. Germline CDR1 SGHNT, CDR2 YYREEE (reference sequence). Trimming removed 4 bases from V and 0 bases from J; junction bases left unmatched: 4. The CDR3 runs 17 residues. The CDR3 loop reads CASSPGTGGANTGELFF. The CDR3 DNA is TGTGCCAGCAGCCCCGGGACAGGGGGCGCGAACACCGGGGAGCTGTTTTTT.

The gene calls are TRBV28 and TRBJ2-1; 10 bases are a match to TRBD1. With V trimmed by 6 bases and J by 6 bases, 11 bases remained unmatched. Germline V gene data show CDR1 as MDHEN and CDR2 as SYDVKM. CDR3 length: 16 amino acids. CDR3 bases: TGTGCCAGCAGCACTATAGGGACAGGGGTTATCAATGAGCAGTTCTTC. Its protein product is CASSTIGTGVINEQFF.

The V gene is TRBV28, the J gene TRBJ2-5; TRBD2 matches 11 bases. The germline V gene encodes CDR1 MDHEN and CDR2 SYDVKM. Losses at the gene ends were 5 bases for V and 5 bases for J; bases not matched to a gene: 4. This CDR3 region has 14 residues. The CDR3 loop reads CASSTGTSGETQYF. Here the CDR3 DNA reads TGTGCCAGCAGTACAGGGACTAGCGGTGAGACCCAGTACTTC.

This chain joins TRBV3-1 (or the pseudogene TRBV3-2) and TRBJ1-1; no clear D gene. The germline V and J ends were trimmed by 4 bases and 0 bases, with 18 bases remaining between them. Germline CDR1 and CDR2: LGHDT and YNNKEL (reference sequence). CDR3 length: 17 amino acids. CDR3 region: CASSPQFPGTMNTEAFF. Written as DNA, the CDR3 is TGTGCCAGCAGCCCCCAGTTTCCAGGAACAATGAACACTGAAGCTTTCTTT.

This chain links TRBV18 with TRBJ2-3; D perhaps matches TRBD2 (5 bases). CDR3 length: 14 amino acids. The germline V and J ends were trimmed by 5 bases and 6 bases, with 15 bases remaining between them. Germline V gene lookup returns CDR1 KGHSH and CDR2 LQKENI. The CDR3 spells CASSSIGWRDTQYF. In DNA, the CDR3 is TGTGCCAGCTCATCCATAGGATGGAGGGATACGCAGTATTTT.

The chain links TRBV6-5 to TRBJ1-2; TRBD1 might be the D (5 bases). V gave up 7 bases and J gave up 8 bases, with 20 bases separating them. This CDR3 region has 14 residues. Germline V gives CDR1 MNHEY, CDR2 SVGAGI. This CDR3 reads CASTQQGALSGYTF. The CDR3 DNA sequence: TGTGCCAGCACCCAACAAGGGGCCCTATCCGGCTACACCTTC.

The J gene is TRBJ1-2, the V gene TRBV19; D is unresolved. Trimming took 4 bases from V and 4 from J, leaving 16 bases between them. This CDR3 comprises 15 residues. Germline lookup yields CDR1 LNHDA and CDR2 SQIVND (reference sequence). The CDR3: CASSNGPGRVYGYTF. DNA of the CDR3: TGTGCCAGTAGTAACGGACCGGGGAGGGTCTATGGCTACACCTTC.

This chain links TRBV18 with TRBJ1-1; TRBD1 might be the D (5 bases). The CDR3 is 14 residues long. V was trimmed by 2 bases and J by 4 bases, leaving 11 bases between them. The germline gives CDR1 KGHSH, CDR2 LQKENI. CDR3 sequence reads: CASSPRQGATEAFF. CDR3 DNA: TGTGCCAGCTCACCAAGGCAGGGTGCCACTGAAGCTTTCTTT.

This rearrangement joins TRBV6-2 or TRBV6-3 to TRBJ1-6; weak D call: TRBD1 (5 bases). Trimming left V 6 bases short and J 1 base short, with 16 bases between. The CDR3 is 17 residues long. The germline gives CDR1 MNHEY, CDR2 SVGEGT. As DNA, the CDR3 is TGTGCCAGCAGCACATCGCCCGGGGGATCCTATAATTCACCCCTCCACTTT. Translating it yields CASSTSPGGSYNSPLHF.

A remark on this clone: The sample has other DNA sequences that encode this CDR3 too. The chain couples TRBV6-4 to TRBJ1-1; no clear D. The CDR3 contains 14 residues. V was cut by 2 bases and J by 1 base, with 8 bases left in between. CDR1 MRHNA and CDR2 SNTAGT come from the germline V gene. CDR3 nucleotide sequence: TGTGCCAGCAGTGACGTCCCAGGGAACACTGAAGCTTTCTTT. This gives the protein CASSDVPGNTEAFF.

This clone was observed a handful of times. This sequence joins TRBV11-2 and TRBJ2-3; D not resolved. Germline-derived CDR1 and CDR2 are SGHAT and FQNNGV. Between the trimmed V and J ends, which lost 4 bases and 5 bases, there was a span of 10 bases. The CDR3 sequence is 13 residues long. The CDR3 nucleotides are TGTGCCAGCAGCTCAAATTTCGGAGATACGCAGTATTTT. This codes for CASSSNFGDTQYF.

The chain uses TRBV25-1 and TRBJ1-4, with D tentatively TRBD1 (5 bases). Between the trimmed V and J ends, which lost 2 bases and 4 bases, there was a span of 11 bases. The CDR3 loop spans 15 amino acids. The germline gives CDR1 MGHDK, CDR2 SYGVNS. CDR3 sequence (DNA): TGTGCCAGCAGTGAAATGTGGGGGGGTAATGAAAAACTGTTTTTT. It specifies CASSEMWGGNEKLFF. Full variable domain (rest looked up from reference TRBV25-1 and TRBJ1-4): EADIYQTPRYLVIGTGKKITLECSQTMGHDKMYWYQQDPGMELHLIHYSYGVNSTEKGDLSSESTVSRIRTEHFPLTLESARPSHTSQYLCASSEMWGGNEKLFFGSGTQLSVL.

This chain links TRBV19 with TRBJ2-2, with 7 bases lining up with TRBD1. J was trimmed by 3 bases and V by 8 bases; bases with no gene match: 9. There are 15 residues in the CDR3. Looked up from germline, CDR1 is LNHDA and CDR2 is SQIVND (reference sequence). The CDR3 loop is CASCQGEFYTGELFF. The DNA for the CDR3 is TGTGCCAGTTGTCAGGGGGAATTTTACACCGGGGAGCTGTTTTTT.

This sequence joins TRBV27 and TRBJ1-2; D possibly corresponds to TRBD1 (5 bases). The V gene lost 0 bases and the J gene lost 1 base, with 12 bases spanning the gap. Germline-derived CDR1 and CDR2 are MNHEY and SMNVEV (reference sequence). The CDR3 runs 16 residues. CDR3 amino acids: CASSLSSGHFNYGYTF. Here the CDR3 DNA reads TGTGCCAGCAGTTTATCGTCCGGACACTTTAACTATGGCTACACCTTC.

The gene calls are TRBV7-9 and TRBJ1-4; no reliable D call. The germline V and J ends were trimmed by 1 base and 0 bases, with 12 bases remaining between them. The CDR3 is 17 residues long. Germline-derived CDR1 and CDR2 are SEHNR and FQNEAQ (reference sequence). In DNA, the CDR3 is TGTGCCAGCAGCTTAGATTTGAGGCGTGCAACTAATGAAAAACTGTTTTTT. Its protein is CASSLDLRRATNEKLFF.